The T cell receptor (beta chain) under discussion was sequenced for a study of graft-versus-host responses after intestinal transplantation. Study-wide background: Multivisceral, liver-intestinal, or isolated intestinal transplants were received by the recipients. Each patient got anti-thymocyte globulin induction, then tacrolimus and steroids for three to four years.

Notes on this clone: The antigen is unknown.

Study conclusions and caveats: Within the allografts of patients who had graft-donor T cell macrochimerism, graft-versus-host to host-versus-graft clonal ratios were high. Some GvH clones appeared in ileal mucosa or blood before recipient bone marrow.

Produced via immunoSEQ multiplex PCR; TCRdb's table is partial and in-frame only. The table has 4,500 or so clones, around 76% seen once; the top ten hold about 7.7%. The CDR3 spans 14 residues. CDR1 is LGHNA and CDR2 is YSLEER in the germline V gene. The junction had 10 bases not matched to a gene; V was cut back by 5 bases and J by 8 bases. Lymphocytes (intraepithelial and lamina propria) were released by processing the graft tissue. This TCR derives from a human patient who received an intestinal transplant, so some T cells may come from the graft donor. The chain recombines TRBV4-3 with TRBJ1-2; 8 nucleotides agree with TRBD1. Sequencing used ileum tissue, obtained 17 days after transplant. CDR3 region: CASSNSGGAGGYTF. Written as DNA, the CDR3 is TGCGCCAGCAGCAACTCAGGGGGCGCGGGGGGCTACACCTTC.